This TCR beta chain was sequenced for a study of breast tumors, draining lymph nodes, adjacent tissues. The study's findings and limits: Compared with basal-like, luminal-like tumors shared significantly more repertoire with nontumor tissue. Data fit most tumor T cells coming from lymph node, expanding in tumor.

A remark on this clonotype: Its target is not known. One end of the junction varies from germline; a read error may be responsible.

There are 15 residues in the CDR3. The germline gives CDR1 DFQATT, CDR2 SNEGSKA (reference sequence). TCRdb called the multiplex PCR reads again in MiXCR, with one record for every CDR3 protein. The table includes 150,000 to 200,000 distinct CDR3 sequences, approximately 30% detected once. Samples came from axillary lymph nodes draining the breast cancer. This TCR was recovered from a female donor with breast cancer. Some clones in this sample may be carry-over from other donors' samples. Source material: axillary lymph node tissue. The chain joins TRBV20-1 to TRBJ2-3; tentatively, D is TRBD2 (6 bases). The CDR3 DNA sequence: TGCGGTGCTAGAGGGGACTCGAGAAGTATGGGTACGCAGTATTTT. It translates to CGARGDSRSMGTQYF.